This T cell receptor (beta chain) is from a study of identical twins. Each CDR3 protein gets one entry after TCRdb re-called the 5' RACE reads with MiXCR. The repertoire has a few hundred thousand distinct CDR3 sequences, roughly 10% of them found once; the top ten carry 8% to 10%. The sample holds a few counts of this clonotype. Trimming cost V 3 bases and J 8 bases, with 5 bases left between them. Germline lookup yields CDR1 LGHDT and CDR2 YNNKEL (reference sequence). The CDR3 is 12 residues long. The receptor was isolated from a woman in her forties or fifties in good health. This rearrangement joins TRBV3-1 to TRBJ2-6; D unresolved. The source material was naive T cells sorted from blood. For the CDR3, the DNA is TGTGCCAGCAGCCACAACCCCAACGTCCTGACTTTC. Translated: CASSHNPNVLTF.